This T cell receptor beta chain originates from a study of blood T cell repertoires in COVID-19. Turning to the study itself: Samples representing acute and convalescent COVID-19 were sourced from the United States, Italy and Spain. Sample material is recorded as cDNA or gDNA derived from T cells, B-cell-depleted T cells, or PBMCs.

The trim removed 2 bases at V and 12 bases at J, leaving 12 bases unmatched. The length of the CDR3 is 15 residues. Germline CDR1 and CDR2: MNHNS and SASEGT. As handled by the study authors: Estimated nucleated cell counts came from reference gene primer amplification. Measured with immunoSEQ multiplex PCR; TCRdb has only the in-frame clones, and not every one. V and J calls and clone size are given by that table; D and trimming were obtained from the DNA. The table records under 70,000 clones, around 87% of them present only once. The source is a man aged 60 to 75 with active COVID-19. The sample taken for sequencing was peripheral blood. The V and J genes are TRBV6-1 and TRBJ2-1, with 8 positions matching TRBD2. The CDR3 DNA is TGTGCCAGCAGTGAACTAGTTAGCGGGATTTTAGCGCAGTTCTTC. Its protein is CASSELVSGILAQFF.